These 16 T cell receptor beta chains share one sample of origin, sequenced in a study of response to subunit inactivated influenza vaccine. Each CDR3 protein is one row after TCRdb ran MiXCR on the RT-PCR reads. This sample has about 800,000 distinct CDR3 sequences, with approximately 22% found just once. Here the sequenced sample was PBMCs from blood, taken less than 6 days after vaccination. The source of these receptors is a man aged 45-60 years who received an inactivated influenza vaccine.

The CDR3 loop is CASSIGAVNYEQYF. The CDR3 DNA reads TGTGCCAGTAGTATAGGCGCAGTGAACTACGAGCAGTACTTC. The rearrangement links TRBV19 to TRBJ2-7; D is uncertain. Trimming stripped 1 base from V and 3 bases from J, with 10 bases between. The CDR3 sequence is 14 residues long. Germline V gene sequence: CDR1 LNHDA, CDR2 SQIVND (reference sequence).

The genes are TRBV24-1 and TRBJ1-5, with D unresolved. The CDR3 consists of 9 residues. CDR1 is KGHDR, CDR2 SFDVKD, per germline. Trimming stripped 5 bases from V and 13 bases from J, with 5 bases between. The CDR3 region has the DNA TGTGCCACCAGTGCCGGTCAGCATTTT. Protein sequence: CATSAGQHF.

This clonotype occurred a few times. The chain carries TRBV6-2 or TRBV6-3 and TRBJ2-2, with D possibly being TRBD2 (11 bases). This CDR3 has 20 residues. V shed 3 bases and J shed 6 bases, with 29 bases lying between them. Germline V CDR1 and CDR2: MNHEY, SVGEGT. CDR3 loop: CASSYGTGVASGRFPGELFF. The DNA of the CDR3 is TGTGCCAGCAGTTATGGGACAGGGGTCGCTAGCGGGAGGTTCCCCGGGGAGCTGTTTTTT.

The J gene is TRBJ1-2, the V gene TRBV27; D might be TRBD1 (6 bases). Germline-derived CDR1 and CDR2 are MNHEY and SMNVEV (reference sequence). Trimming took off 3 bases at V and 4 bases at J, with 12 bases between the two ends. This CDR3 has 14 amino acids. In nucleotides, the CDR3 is TGTGCCAGCAGTTTTACAGGGCCGTCCTATGGCTACACCTTC. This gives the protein CASSFTGPSYGYTF.

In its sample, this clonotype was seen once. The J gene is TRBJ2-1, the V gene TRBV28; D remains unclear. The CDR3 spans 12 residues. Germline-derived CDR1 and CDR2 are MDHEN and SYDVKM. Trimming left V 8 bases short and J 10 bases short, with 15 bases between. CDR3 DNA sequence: TGTGCCAGCCATCAAGTGGGATGGGAGCAGTTCTTC. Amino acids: CASHQVGWEQFF. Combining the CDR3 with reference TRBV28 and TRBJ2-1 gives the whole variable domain DVKVTQSSRYLVKRTGEKVFLECVQDMDHENMFWYRQDPGLGLRLIYFSYDVKMKEKGDIPEGYSVSREKKERFSLILESASTNQTSMYLCASHQVGWEQFFGPGTRLTVL.

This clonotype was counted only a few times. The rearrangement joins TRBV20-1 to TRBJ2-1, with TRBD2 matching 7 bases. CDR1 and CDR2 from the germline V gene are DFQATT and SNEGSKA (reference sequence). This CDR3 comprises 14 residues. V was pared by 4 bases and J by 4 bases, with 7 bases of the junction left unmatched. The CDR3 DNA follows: TGCAGTGCTATGACCGGGACTACTTACAATGAGCAGTTCTTC. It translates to CSAMTGTTYNEQFF.

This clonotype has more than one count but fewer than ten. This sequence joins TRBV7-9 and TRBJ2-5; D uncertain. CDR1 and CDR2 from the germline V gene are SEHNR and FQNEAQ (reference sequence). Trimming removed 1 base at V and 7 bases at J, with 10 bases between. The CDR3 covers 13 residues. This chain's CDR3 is CASSLVSAPTQYF. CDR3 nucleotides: TGTGCCAGCAGCTTAGTGTCCGCGCCGACCCAGTACTTC. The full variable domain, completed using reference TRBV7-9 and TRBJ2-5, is DTGVSQNPRHKITKRGQNVTFRCDPISEHNRLYWYRQTLGQGPEFLTYFQNEAQLEKSRLLSDRFSAERPKGSFSTLEIQRTEQGDSAMYLCASSLVSAPTQYFGPGTRLLVL.

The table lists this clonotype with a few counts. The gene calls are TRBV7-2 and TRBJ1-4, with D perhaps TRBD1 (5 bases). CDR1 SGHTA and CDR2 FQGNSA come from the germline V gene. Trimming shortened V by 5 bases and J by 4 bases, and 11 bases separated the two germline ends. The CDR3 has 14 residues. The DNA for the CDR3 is TGTGCCAGCAGCACCGGGGGATTTAATGAAAAACTGTTTTTT. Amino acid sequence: CASSTGGFNEKLFF.

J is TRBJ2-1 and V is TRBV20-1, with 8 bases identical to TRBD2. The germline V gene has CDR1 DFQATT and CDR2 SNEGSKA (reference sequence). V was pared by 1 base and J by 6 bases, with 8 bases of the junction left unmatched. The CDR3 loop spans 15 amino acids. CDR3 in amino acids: CSARAPLAGTNEQFF. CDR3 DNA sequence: TGCAGTGCTAGAGCCCCTCTAGCGGGTACCAATGAGCAGTTCTTC.

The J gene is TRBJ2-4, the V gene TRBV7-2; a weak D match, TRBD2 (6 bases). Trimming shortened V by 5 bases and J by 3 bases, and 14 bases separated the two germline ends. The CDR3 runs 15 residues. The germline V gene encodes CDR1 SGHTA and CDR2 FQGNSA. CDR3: CASSPGGIDKNIQYF. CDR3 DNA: TGTGCCAGCAGCCCCGGGGGAATAGACAAAAACATTCAGTACTTC.

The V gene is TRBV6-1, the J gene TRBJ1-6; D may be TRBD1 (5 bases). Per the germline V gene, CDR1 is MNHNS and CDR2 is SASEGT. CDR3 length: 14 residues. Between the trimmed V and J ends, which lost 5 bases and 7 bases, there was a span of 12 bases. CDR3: CASSRGQDNSPLHF. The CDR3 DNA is TGTGCCAGCAGTCGCGGACAAGACAATTCACCCCTCCACTTT.

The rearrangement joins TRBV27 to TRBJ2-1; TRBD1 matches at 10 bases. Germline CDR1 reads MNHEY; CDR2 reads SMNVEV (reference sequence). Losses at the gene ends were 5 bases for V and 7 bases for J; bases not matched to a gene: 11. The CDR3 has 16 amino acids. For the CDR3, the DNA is TGTGCCAGCAGTACGGGGACAGGGGCTTTCTTTAATGAGCAGTTCTTC. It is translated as CASSTGTGAFFNEQFF.

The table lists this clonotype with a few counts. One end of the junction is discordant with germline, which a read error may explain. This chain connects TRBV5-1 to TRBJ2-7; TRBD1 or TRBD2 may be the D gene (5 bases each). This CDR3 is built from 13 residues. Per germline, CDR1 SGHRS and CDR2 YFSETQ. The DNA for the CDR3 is TGTGCCAGCAGCCGGGACGGAGCCTACGAGCAGTACTTC. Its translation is CASSRDGAYEQYF.

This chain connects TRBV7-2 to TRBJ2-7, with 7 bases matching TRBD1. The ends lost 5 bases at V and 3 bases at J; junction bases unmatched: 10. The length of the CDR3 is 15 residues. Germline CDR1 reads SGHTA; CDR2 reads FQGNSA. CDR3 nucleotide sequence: TGTGCCAGCAGCAAACTCTGGGACAGCCTCTACGAGCAGTACTTC. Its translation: CASSKLWDSLYEQYF. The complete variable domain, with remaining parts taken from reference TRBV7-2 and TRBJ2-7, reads GAGVSQSPSNKVTEKGKDVELRCDPISGHTALYWYRQSLGQGLEFLIYFQGNSAPDKSGLPSDRFSAERTGGSVSTLTIQRTQQEDSAVYLCASSKLWDSLYEQYFGPGTRLTVT.

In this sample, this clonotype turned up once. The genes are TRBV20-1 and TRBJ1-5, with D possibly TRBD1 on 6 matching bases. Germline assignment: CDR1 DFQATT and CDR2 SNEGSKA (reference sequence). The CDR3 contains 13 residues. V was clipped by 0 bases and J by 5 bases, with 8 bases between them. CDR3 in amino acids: CSAREGAYQPQHF. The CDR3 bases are TGCAGTGCTAGAGAGGGGGCCTATCAGCCCCAGCATTTT.

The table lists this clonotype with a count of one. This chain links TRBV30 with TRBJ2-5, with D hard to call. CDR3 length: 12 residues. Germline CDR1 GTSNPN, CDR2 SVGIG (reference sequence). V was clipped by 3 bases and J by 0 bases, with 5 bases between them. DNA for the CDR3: TGTGCCTGGAGACGGCACCAAGAGACCCAGTACTTC. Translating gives CAWRRHQETQYF.